This T cell receptor beta chain was identified in a study of blood T cell repertoires in COVID-19. Study in general: Sites in the United States, Italy and Spain provided acute and convalescent COVID-19 samples.

V lost 4 bases and J lost 10, with 15 bases in between. This CDR3 comprises 14 residues. Looked up from germline, CDR1 is SGHDT and CDR2 is YYEEEE. This clone appeared a few times. Here immunoSEQ multiplex PCR was the method, and the copy in TCRdb shows in-frame clones only, minus some. The sample has tens of thousands of clones, more than 75% seen once. This TCR came from a human donor in a cohort sampled during active COVID-19. Sequenced input: peripheral blood. This chain connects TRBV5-6 to TRBJ1-6; no clear D. DNA for the CDR3: TGTGCCAGCAGCCCCGGACTGTTTGGGTCACCCCTCCACTTT. The encoded protein is CASSPGLFGSPLHF.